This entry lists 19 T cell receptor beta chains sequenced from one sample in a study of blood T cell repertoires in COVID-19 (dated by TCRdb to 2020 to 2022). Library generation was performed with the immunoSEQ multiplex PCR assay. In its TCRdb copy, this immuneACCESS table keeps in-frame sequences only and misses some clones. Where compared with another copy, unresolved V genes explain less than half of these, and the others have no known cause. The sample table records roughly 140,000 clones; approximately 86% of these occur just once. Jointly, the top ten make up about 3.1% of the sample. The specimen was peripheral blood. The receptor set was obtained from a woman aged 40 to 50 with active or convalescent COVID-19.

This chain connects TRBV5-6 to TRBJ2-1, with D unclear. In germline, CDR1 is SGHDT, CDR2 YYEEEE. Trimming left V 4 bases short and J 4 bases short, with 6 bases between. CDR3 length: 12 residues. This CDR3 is CASSPRYNEQFF. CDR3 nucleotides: TGTGCCAGCAGCCCCAGGTACAATGAGCAGTTCTTC.

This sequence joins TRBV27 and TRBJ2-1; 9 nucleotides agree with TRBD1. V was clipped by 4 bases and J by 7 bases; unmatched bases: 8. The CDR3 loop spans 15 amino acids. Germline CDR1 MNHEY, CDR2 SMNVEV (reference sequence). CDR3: CASSYTGGGFNEQFF. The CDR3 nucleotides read TGTGCCAGCAGTTATACAGGGGGCGGATTTAATGAGCAGTTCTTC.

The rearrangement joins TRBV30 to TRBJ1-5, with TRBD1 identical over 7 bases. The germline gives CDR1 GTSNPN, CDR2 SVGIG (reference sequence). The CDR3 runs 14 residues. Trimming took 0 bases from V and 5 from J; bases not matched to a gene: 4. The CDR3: CAWSVRRGDQPQHF. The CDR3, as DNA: TGTGCCTGGAGTGTACGCAGGGGGGATCAGCCCCAGCATTTT.

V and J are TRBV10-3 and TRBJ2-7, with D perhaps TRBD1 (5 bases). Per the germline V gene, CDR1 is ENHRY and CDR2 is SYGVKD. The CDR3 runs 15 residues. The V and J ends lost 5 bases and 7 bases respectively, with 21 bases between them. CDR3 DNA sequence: TGTGCCATCAGTTCCCGGGCAGGGTCCTTGGGGGAGCAGTACTTC. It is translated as CAISSRAGSLGEQYF.

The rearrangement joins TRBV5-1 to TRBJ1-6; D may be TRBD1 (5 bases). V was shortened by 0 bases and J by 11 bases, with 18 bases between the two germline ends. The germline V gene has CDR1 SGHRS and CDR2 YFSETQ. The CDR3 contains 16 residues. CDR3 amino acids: CASSLARPNLGPPLHF. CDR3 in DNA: TGCGCCAGCAGCTTGGCGCGACCCAACCTGGGGCCACCCCTCCACTTT.

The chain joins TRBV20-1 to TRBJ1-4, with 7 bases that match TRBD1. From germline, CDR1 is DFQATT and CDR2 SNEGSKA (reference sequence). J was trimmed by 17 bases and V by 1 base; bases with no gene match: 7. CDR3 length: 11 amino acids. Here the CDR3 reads CSARAPDRTFF. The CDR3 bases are TGCAGTGCTAGAGCGCCGGACAGGACCTTTTTT.

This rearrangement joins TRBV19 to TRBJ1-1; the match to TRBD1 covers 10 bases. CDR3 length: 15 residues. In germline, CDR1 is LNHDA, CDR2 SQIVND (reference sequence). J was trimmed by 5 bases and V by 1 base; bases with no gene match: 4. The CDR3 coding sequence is TGTGCCAGTAGTATAGTGGGACAGGGGAGGACTGAAGCTTTCTTT. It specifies CASSIVGQGRTEAFF.

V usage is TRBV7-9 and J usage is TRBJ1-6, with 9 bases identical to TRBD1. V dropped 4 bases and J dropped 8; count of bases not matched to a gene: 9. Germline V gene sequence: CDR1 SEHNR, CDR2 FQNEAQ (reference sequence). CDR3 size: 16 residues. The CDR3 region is CASSYGTGTLHSPLHF. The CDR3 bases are TGTGCCAGCAGCTATGGGACAGGGACATTACATTCACCCCTCCACTTT.

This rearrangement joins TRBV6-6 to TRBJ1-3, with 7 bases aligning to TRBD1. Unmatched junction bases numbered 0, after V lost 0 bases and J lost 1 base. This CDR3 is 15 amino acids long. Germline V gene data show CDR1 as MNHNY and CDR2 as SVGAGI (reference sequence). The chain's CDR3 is CASSYSGQSGNTIYF. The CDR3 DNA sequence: TGTGCCAGCAGTTACTCGGGACAGTCTGGAAACACCATATATTTT.

The CDR3 region has the DNA TGTGCCAGCAGCCAAGGACGGACAGGGGGCTTCTACGAGCAGTACTTC. Protein product: CASSQGRTGGFYEQYF. The chain has TRBV3-1 (or the pseudogene TRBV3-2) and TRBJ2-7; TRBD1 agrees at 11 bases. Trimming took 1 base from V and 3 from J; bases not matched to a gene: 5. CDR1 is LGHDT, CDR2 YNNKEL, per germline (reference sequence). This CDR3 is built from 16 residues.

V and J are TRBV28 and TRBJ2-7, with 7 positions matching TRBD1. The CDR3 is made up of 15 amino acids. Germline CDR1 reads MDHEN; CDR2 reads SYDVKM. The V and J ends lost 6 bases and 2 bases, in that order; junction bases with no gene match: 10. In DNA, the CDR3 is TGTGCCAGCAGCCGACCGACAGGGACCACCTACGAGCAGTACTTC. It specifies CASSRPTGTTYEQYF.

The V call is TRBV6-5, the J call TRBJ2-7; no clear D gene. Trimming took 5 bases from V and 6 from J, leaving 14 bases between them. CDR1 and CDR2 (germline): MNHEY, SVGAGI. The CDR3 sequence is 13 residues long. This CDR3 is CASSTPRRGEQYF. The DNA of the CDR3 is TGTGCCAGCAGTACCCCTCGACGCGGCGAGCAGTACTTC.

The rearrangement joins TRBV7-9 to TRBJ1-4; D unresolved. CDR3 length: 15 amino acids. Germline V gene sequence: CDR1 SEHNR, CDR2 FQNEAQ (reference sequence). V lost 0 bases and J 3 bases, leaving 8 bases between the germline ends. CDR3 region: CASSLAEVPNEKLFF. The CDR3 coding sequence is TGTGCCAGCAGCTTAGCCGAGGTCCCTAATGAAAAACTGTTTTTT.

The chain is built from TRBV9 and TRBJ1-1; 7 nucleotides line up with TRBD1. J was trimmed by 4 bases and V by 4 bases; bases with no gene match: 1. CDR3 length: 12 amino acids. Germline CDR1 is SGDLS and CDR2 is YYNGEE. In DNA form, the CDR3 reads TGTGCCAGCAGCCGACAGGGCACTGAAGCTTTCTTT. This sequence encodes CASSRQGTEAFF.

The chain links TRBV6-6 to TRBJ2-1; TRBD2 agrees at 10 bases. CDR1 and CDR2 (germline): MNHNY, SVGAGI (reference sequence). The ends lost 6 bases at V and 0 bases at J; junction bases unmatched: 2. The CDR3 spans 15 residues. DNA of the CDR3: TGTGCCAGCAGGGCTAGCGGGAGCTCCTACAATGAGCAGTTCTTC. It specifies CASRASGSSYNEQFF.

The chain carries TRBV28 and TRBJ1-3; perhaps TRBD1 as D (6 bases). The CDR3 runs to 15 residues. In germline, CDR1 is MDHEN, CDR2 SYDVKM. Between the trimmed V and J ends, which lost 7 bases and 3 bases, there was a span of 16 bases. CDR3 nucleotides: TGTGCCAGCACCGAGGGGGGGGCGCGTGGAAACACCATATATTTT. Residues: CASTEGGARGNTIYF.

As DNA, the CDR3 is TGTGCCAGCAGCCCCGGGACAGGGCGTTATGGCTACACCTTC. Protein product: CASSPGTGRYGYTF. The gene calls are TRBV7-2 and TRBJ1-2; TRBD1 matches at 9 bases. Per germline, CDR1 SGHTA and CDR2 FQGNSA. V was clipped by 5 bases and J by 5 bases; unmatched bases: 6. There are 14 residues in the CDR3.

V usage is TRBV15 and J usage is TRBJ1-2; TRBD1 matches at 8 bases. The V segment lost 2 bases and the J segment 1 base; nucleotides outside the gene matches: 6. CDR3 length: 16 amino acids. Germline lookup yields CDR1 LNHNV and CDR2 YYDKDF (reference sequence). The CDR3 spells CATSRYQGAGNYGYTF. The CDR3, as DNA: TGTGCCACCAGCAGATACCAGGGGGCGGGTAACTATGGCTACACCTTC.

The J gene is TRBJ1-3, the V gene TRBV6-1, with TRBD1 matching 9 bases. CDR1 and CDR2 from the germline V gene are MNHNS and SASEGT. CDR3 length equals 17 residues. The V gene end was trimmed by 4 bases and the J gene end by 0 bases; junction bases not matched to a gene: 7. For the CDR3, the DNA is TGTGCCAGCAGTGGACAGGGGGACCCTCTCTCTGGAAACACCATATATTTT. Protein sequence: CASSGQGDPLSGNTIYF.